The 15 T cell receptor beta chains in this list originate from one sample, sequenced in a study of cytomegalovirus exposure and HLA in healthy donors. The method was immunoSEQ multiplex PCR; TCRdb's version includes in-frame clones alone and lacks a portion of them. The table lists about 79,000 clones, under 95% of them singletons. Sequenced input: PBMCs. These receptors were obtained from a woman aged 30 to 39 in good health and CMV-seronegative.

This sequence joins TRBV6-5 and TRBJ2-7; a possible D gene is TRBD1 (5 bases). Germline V gene sequence: CDR1 MNHEY, CDR2 SVGAGI. Trimming removed 6 bases from V and 1 base from J, with 10 bases in between. The CDR3 sequence is 13 residues long. The DNA for the CDR3 is TGTGCCAGCAGCAGGGTAGAGTCCTACGAGCAGTACTTC. Amino acid sequence: CASSRVESYEQYF.

The V call is TRBV4-1, the J call TRBJ2-7; 12 bases align to TRBD1. V trimming: 3 bases; J trimming: 3 bases; junction bases outside the gene matches: 15. CDR1 MGHRA and CDR2 YSYEKL come from the germline V gene. The CDR3 spans 19 residues. CDR3: CASSHLTGRGTGGYYEQYF. CDR3 sequence (DNA): TGCGCCAGCAGCCACCTTACCGGGAGGGGGACAGGGGGCTACTACGAGCAGTACTTC.

The genes are TRBV28 and TRBJ2-3; 7 nucleotides match TRBD1. CDR1 is MDHEN and CDR2 is SYDVKM in the germline V gene. The CDR3 is made up of 17 amino acids. Trimming took 1 base from V and 3 from J; bases not matched to a gene: 10. CDR3 amino acids: CASSLLGVGGWTDTQYF. The CDR3 DNA sequence: TGTGCCAGCAGTTTATTGGGAGTAGGGGGCTGGACAGATACGCAGTATTTT.

This chain joins TRBV28 and TRBJ1-1; no clear D. The germline gives CDR1 MDHEN, CDR2 SYDVKM. This CDR3 region has 13 residues. Trimming shortened V by 8 bases and J by 0 bases, and 10 bases separated the two germline ends. CDR3 DNA sequence: TGTGCCAGCTGGCCCCTAGTGAACACTGAAGCTTTCTTT. This encodes CASWPLVNTEAFF. The whole variable domain, filled in from reference TRBV28 and TRBJ1-1, reads DVKVTQSSRYLVKRTGEKVFLECVQDMDHENMFWYRQDPGLGLRLIYFSYDVKMKEKGDIPEGYSVSREKKERFSLILESASTNQTSMYLCASWPLVNTEAFFGQGTRLTVV.

The chain uses TRBV5-6 and TRBJ1-1, with 10 nucleotides matching TRBD1. Germline CDR1 reads SGHDT; CDR2 reads YYEEEE. The length of the CDR3 is 15 residues. V lost 7 bases to trimming and J lost 1 base; unmatched junction nucleotides: 7. The CDR3 DNA reads TGTGCCAGCGGACAGGGGGATATTACGAACACTGAAGCTTTCTTT. Residues: CASGQGDITNTEAFF.

The chain combines TRBV28 with TRBJ2-1; no reliable D call. The germline V gene has CDR1 MDHEN and CDR2 SYDVKM. V was clipped by 3 bases and J by 4 bases, with 7 bases between them. The CDR3 has 13 residues. The CDR3 sequence is CASSFRLYNEQFF. The CDR3 DNA follows: TGTGCCAGCAGTTTCCGACTTTACAATGAGCAGTTCTTC.

Turning to this clone: An end of the junction differs from the germline gene, which may be a read error. The rearrangement joins TRBV7-7 to TRBJ2-5, with D perhaps matching TRBD1 (8 bases). Germline CDR1 SSHAT, CDR2 FNYEAQ (reference sequence). The CDR3 spans 14 residues. The DNA of the CDR3 is TGTGCTAGCAGCGCAACAGGGGGGGGAGAGACCCAGTACTTC. Translation: CASSATGGGETQYF.

This chain joins TRBV19 and TRBJ1-5, with 7 bases matching TRBD1. Germline V gene data show CDR1 as LNHDA and CDR2 as SQIVND (reference sequence). Trimming cost V 5 bases and J 7 bases; bases outside gene matches: 5. The length of the CDR3 is 13 residues. Here the CDR3 reads CASSPGQRQPQHF. The CDR3 coding sequence is TGTGCCAGTAGTCCGGGACAGCGGCAGCCCCAGCATTTT. Based on the CDR3 plus reference TRBV19 and TRBJ1-5, the full variable domain is DGGITQSPKYLFRKEGQNVTLSCEQNLNHDAMYWYRQDPGQGLRLIYYSQIVNDFQKGDIAEGYSVSREKKESFPLTVTSAQKNPTAFYLCASSPGQRQPQHFGDGTRLSIL.

This rearrangement joins TRBV30 to TRBJ1-3, with D unresolved. This CDR3 region has 13 residues. With 8 bases removed from V and 4 bases from J, the gap between germline ends came to 15 bases. Germline values: CDR1 GTSNPN, CDR2 SVGIG (reference sequence). CDR3 coding DNA: TGTGCCCTCATTCCCCCGGGAGGAAACACCATATATTTT. Protein sequence: CALIPPGGNTIYF.

V gene TRBV5-6 combines with J gene TRBJ1-5, with D perhaps TRBD1 (6 bases). Germline loops: CDR1 SGHDT, CDR2 YYEEEE. Trimming took 4 bases from V and 3 from J, leaving 14 bases between them. This CDR3 comprises 15 residues. The CDR3 spells CASSVAGTPNQPQHF. CDR3 nucleotide sequence: TGTGCCAGCAGCGTCGCTGGGACACCCAATCAGCCCCAGCATTTT.

The gene calls are TRBV6-5 and TRBJ1-2; 8 nucleotides agree with TRBD1. Trimming cost V 2 bases and J 7 bases; bases outside gene matches: 6. This CDR3 has 14 amino acids. Looked up from germline, CDR1 is MNHEY and CDR2 is SVGAGI. As DNA, the CDR3 is TGTGCCAGCAGTTACGATCAGGGGGCGAGTGGCTACACCTTC. Protein product: CASSYDQGASGYTF.

The chain employs TRBV16 and TRBJ1-2; no reliable D call. Trimming removed 0 bases at V and 1 base at J, with 12 bases between. The CDR3 length is 16 residues. Germline V CDR1 and CDR2: KGHSY, FQNENV. The CDR3 DNA sequence: TGTGCCAGCAGCCAATCAGTTGTAGAGCTTAACTATGGCTACACCTTC. This encodes CASSQSVVELNYGYTF.

This chain uses TRBV6-1 with TRBJ2-5, with TRBD1 as a possible D gene (8 bases). Trimming removed 4 bases at V and 4 bases at J, with 13 bases between. The CDR3 loop spans 14 amino acids. In germline, CDR1 is MNHNS, CDR2 SASEGT. DNA for the CDR3: TGTGCCAGCAGTGCCCACAGGGGGGGAGAGACCCAGTACTTC. It encodes CASSAHRGGETQYF.

The rearrangement joins TRBV5-1 to TRBJ2-7; 7 nucleotides line up with TRBD2. The CDR3 is 13 residues long. Germline assignment: CDR1 SGHRS and CDR2 YFSETQ. After removal of 6 bases from V and 2 bases from J, the junction contained 5 bases not matched to a gene. CDR3 region: CASTGGGTYEQYF. The CDR3 coding sequence is TGCGCCAGCACCGGCGGGGGTACCTACGAGCAGTACTTC.

The chain carries TRBV4-1 and TRBJ2-7, with 12 bases matching TRBD2. J lost 3 bases, V lost 1 base, and 4 bases had no gene match. Germline V gene data show CDR1 as MGHRA and CDR2 as YSYEKL. This CDR3 has 16 amino acids. The CDR3 DNA sequence: TGCGCCAGCAGCCAAGTACAACTAGCGGGGGGCTACGAGCAGTACTTC. This gives the protein CASSQVQLAGGYEQYF.